This is a list of T cell receptor beta chains from one sample in a study of T cells in Graves' hyperthyroidism and ophthalmopathy. TCRdb itself ran the multiplex PCR reads through MiXCR, one entry per CDR3 protein. The sample yields almost 500,000 distinct CDR3 sequences, under 25% seen once. Sequencing was done on a sample of blood. All receptors derive from a woman aged 70-85 years with Graves' ophthalmopathy. The CDR3 runs from the conserved cysteine through the conserved F or W. The D gene is left open where the match is weak. Clone size is shown for a subset of rows, as once, few, many or a class of expanded clone.

D gene,V gene,clone size,CDR3 length,J gene,CDR3 protein,CDR3 DNA
NA,TRBV7-9,NA,14,TRBJ2-1,CASRPAGDYNEQFF,TGTGCCAGCAGACCAGCGGGTGACTACAATGAGCAGTTCTTC
TRBD2,TRBV5-1,NA,15,TRBJ2-1,CASRGLAGGGNEQFF,TGCGCCAGCAGGGGACTAGCGGGAGGAGGCAATGAGCAGTTCTTC
TRBD2,TRBV29-1,few,16,TRBJ2-5,CSVEDRASGRLETQYF,TGCAGCGTTGAAGATCGGGCTAGCGGGAGGTTAGAGACCCAGTACTTC
NA,TRBV6-1,NA,15,TRBJ1-6,CASSEGVSYNSPLHF,TGTGCCAGCAGTGAAGGAGTCAGTTATAATTCACCCCTCCACTTT
NA,TRBV11-2,NA,15,TRBJ2-5,CASSPRLNSQETQYF,TGTGCCAGCAGCCCTAGACTAAACTCCCAAGAGACCCAGTACTTC
TRBD2,TRBV7-7,NA,15,TRBJ2-7,CASSPNSGSLNEQYF,TGTGCTAGCAGCCCCAATAGCGGGAGCCTGAACGAGCAGTACTTC
TRBD2,TRBV18,few,16,TRBJ2-7,CASSPTPPGGTHEQYF,TGTGCCAGCTCACCAACACCCCCGGGGGGAACCCACGAGCAGTACTTC
NA,TRBV10-2,once,12,TRBJ1-2,CASSEPGDGYTF,TGCGCCAGCAGTGAGCCAGGGGATGGCTACACCTTC
TRBD1,TRBV29-1,few,11,TRBJ1-1,CSGLGTGEAFF,TGCAGCGGACTCGGGACAGGAGAAGCTTTCTTT
NA,TRBV7-9,few,13,TRBJ1-2,CASSPPPFYGYTF,TGTGCCAGCAGCCCCCCCCCGTTCTATGGCTACACCTTC
TRBD1,TRBV6-1,many,16,TRBJ1-2,CASSPRTGPYNYGYTF,TGTGCCAGCAGTCCTAGGACAGGGCCTTATAACTATGGCTACACCTTC
NA,TRBV11-1,NA,13,TRBJ2-1,CASGLVYGGEQFF,TGTGCCAGCGGCTTAGTGTATGGCGGCGAGCAGTTCTTC
NA,TRBV7-3,many,14,TRBJ1-4,CASSLGPGSEKLFF,TGTGCCAGCAGCTTAGGTCCAGGCAGTGAAAAACTGTTTTTT
NA,TRBV6-9,NA,14,TRBJ2-5,CASSYIRGSETQYF,TGTGCCAGCAGTTACATCAGGGGTTCAGAGACCCAGTACTTC
NA,TRBV24-1,NA,14,TRBJ1-2,CATSELGGSGGYTF,TGTGCCACCAGTGAGCTCGGGGGTTCGGGGGGCTACACCTTC
NA,TRBV3-1,NA,13,TRBJ2-1,CASSQVQFDEQFF,TGTGCCAGCAGCCAAGTACAGTTTGATGAGCAGTTCTTC
TRBD2,TRBV9,NA,20,TRBJ2-1,CASSVPGTSGIPSSYNEQFF,TGTGCCAGCAGCGTACCTGGGACTAGCGGGATTCCCAGCTCCTACAATGAGCAGTTCTTC
NA,TRBV14,few,16,TRBJ2-1,CASSQVLALPSGEQFF,TGTGCCAGCAGCCAAGTGCTGGCCCTACCTAGTGGTGAGCAGTTCTTC
NA,TRBV5-8,few,15,TRBJ1-3,CASSRGSNSGNTIYF,TGTGCCAGCAGCCGCGGGAGTAACTCTGGAAACACCATATATTTT
NA,TRBV5-1,NA,16,TRBJ1-5,CASSLSPGPLGQPQHF,TGCGCCAGCAGCTTGTCACCCGGCCCGCTCGGTCAGCCCCAGCATTTT
TRBD2,TRBV20-1,NA,12,TRBJ2-3,CSATSTSEEQYF,TGCAGTGCTACCTCGACTAGCGAGGAACAGTATTTT
NA,TRBV6-2/TRBV6-3,few,13,TRBJ1-2,CASSYVRWTGYTF,TGTGCCAGCAGTTACGTGAGGTGGACTGGCTACACCTTC